These 9 T cell receptor beta chains came from one sample sequenced in a study of CD8 T cells in ankylosing spondylitis. TCRdb re-called the 5' RACE reads through MiXCR, storing one row per CDR3 protein. The table includes around 230,000 distinct CDR3 sequences, around 9.2% detected once. Sequenced input: blood, either unsorted or a sorted T cell fraction (not recorded which). Receptors originate from a male donor with ankylosing spondylitis or in good health (not recorded which).

This clonotype was found a few times. The chain combines TRBV3-1 with TRBJ2-5, with TRBD2 matching 14 bases. The CDR3 contains 18 residues. Germline V CDR1 and CDR2: LGHDT, YNNKEL (reference sequence). V shed 0 bases and J 6 bases; nucleotides not matched to a gene: 9. CDR3 sequence (DNA): TGTGCCAGCAGCCAAGACCTGACTAGCGGGAGGGCCGGGAAGACCCAGTACTTC. Its translation is CASSQDLTSGRAGKTQYF.

As regards this clonotype: A much larger clone lies a single base off, so this may be a read error. The rearrangement joins TRBV12-3 or TRBV12-4 to TRBJ1-2, with D possibly TRBD1 on 5 matching bases. The CDR3 consists of 14 residues. Trimming stripped 3 bases from V and 12 bases from J, with 20 bases between. As DNA, the CDR3 is TGTGCCAGCAGTTTGGCAGGGATAACTATGAGGGACACCTTC. Translation gives CASSLAGITMRDTF.

This clonotype came up many times. The chain couples TRBV5-1 to TRBJ1-3; D is unclear. The V gene's germline CDR1 is SGHRS and CDR2 YFSETQ. CDR3 length equals 15 residues. The V end lost 9 bases, the J end lost 0 bases, and 16 bases lay between the germline ends. The CDR3 DNA follows: TGCGCCAACCGCGATCTAGACAACTCTGGAAACACCATATATTTT. Translation gives CANRDLDNSGNTIYF.

This clonotype showed up many times. The chain employs TRBV7-3 and TRBJ2-7, with 10 bases identical to TRBD1. Germline lookup yields CDR1 SGHTA and CDR2 FQGTGA. CDR3 length: 14 amino acids. V lost 5 bases to trimming and J lost 3 bases; unmatched junction nucleotides: 4. Here the CDR3 DNA reads TGTGCCAGCAGCCCGACAGGGGGCAGCTACGAGCAGTACTTC. It specifies CASSPTGGSYEQYF.

This clonotype was detected ten times or more. J is TRBJ2-2 and V is TRBV4-3; perhaps TRBD1 as D (5 bases). V lost 4 bases to trimming and J lost 1 base, with 13 bases between them. The length of the CDR3 is 16 residues. The germline gives CDR1 LGHNA, CDR2 YSLEER. CDR3 bases: TGCGCCAGCAGCCTTTCCCCTCAGGGGAACACCGGGGAGCTGTTTTTT. Residues: CASSLSPQGNTGELFF.

This clonotype was observed at least ten times. The chain joins TRBV20-1 to TRBJ1-2, with D possibly matching TRBD1 (6 bases). V was clipped by 3 bases and J by 4 bases, with 9 bases between them. CDR3 length: 12 amino acids. Germline CDR1 is DFQATT and CDR2 is SNEGSKA (reference sequence). CDR3 DNA: TGCAGTGCTAGTAGGGGGAGCTATGGCTACACCTTC. It encodes CSASRGSYGYTF.

This clonotype was recorded at least ten times. In nucleotides, the CDR3 is TGCAGTGCTAGAAGGCAGAATCAGCCCCAGCATTTT. Amino acids: CSARRQNQPQHF. This chain links TRBV20-1 with TRBJ1-5; D not certain. Trimming took 2 bases from V and 4 from J, leaving 6 bases between them. Germline-derived CDR1 and CDR2 are DFQATT and SNEGSKA (reference sequence). CDR3 length: 12 residues.

This clonotype was counted many times. The V and J genes are TRBV20-1 and TRBJ2-3; 10 bases fit TRBD2. CDR1 DFQATT and CDR2 SNEGSKA come from the germline V gene (reference sequence). The CDR3 sequence is 16 residues long. With V trimmed by 3 bases and J by 5 bases, 11 bases remained unmatched. CDR3 in amino acids: CSASGWLAGVEDTQYF. DNA of the CDR3: TGCAGTGCTAGTGGTTGGCTAGCGGGAGTGGAAGATACGCAGTATTTT.

This clonotype showed up many times. This sequence joins TRBV7-2 and TRBJ2-7; D is ambiguous. Trimming stripped 1 base from V and 3 bases from J, with 10 bases between. The length of the CDR3 is 14 residues. Germline CDR1 is SGHTA and CDR2 is FQGNSA. CDR3 in DNA: TGTGCCAGCAGCTTAGAGGCCAGGTACTACGAGCAGTACTTC. This translates into CASSLEARYYEQYF. Full variable domain (outside the CDR3, taken from reference TRBV7-2 and TRBJ2-7): GAGVSQSPSNKVTEKGKDVELRCDPISGHTALYWYRQSLGQGLEFLIYFQGNSAPDKSGLPSDRFSAERTGGSVSTLTIQRTQQEDSAVYLCASSLEARYYEQYFGPGTRLTVT.